Listed here are 15 T cell receptor beta chains from one sample, sequenced in a study of T cell responses to AZD1222 COVID-19 vaccine. Sequencing was performed with immunoSEQ multiplex PCR; in TCRdb, only in-frame clones are kept and a portion is missing. The sample shows around 130,000 clones, around 90% of them seen only once. The material sequenced was peripheral blood, taken on day 0 of MenACWY control vaccination. Receptors originate from an adult in good health.

J is TRBJ2-3 and V is TRBV12-5; TRBD2 matches at 12 bases. CDR3 length: 17 residues. Germline V gene sequence: CDR1 LGHNT, CDR2 FRNRAP. V was pared by 1 base and J by 4 bases, with 6 bases of the junction left unmatched. CDR3 coding DNA: TGTGCTAGTGGTTTGGATCTAGCGGGAGGGGGGGCAGATACGCAGTATTTT. It specifies CASGLDLAGGGADTQYF.

The chain is built from TRBV3-1 (or the pseudogene TRBV3-2) and TRBJ2-7; the match to TRBD1 covers 10 bases. Germline values: CDR1 LGHDT, CDR2 YNNKEL (reference sequence). This CDR3 contains 15 residues. V lost 1 base, J lost 6 bases, and 6 bases stayed unmatched. The CDR3 DNA sequence: TGTGCCAGCAGCCAAGGACAGGGGGCGCCGCCCGAGCAGTACTTC. Translated, it gives CASSQGQGAPPEQYF.

The CDR3 protein is CASSPAGRLRNEQYF. CDR3 in DNA: TGTGCCAGCAGTCCCGCGGGACGGCTTCGGAACGAGCAGTACTTC. The chain is built from TRBV27 and TRBJ2-7, with a tentative D call TRBD2 (6 bases). Trimming shortened V by 5 bases and J by 5 bases, and 19 bases separated the two germline ends. The CDR3 has 15 amino acids. CDR1 MNHEY and CDR2 SMNVEV come from the germline V gene (reference sequence).

The gene calls are TRBV13 and TRBJ2-3; TRBD2 matches 7 bases. This CDR3 is 15 amino acids long. After removal of 5 bases from V and 5 bases from J, the junction contained 10 bases not matched to a gene. The germline CDR1 and CDR2 sequences are PRHDT and FYEKMQ (reference sequence). DNA of the CDR3: TGTGCCAGCAGCGTCGTAGCGGGTGTGCTAGATACGCAGTATTTT. Protein: CASSVVAGVLDTQYF.

J is TRBJ1-6 and V is TRBV15; no reliable D call. The CDR3 runs to 12 residues. V was shortened by 5 bases and J by 9 bases, with 8 bases between the two germline ends. Germline loops: CDR1 LNHNV, CDR2 YYDKDF (reference sequence). The CDR3 DNA follows: TGTGCCACCAGCGTTGGTCGTTCACCCCTCCACTTT. Protein: CATSVGRSPLHF.

This clone came up a few times. The chain recombines TRBV5-6 with TRBJ1-1; no reliable D call. The CDR3 runs to 11 residues. The V end lost 0 bases, the J end lost 8 bases, and 5 bases lay between the germline ends. CDR1 is SGHDT and CDR2 is YYEEEE in the germline V gene. The CDR3 DNA sequence: TGTGCCAGCAGCTTGGGTAGGGAAGCTTTCTTT. Protein product: CASSLGREAFF. Filled out from reference TRBV5-6 and TRBJ1-1, the complete variable domain reads DAGVTQSPTHLIKTRGQQVTLRCSPKSGHDTVSWYQQALGQGPQFIFQYYEEEERQRGNFPDRFSGHQFPNYSSELNVNALLLGDSALYLCASSLGREAFFGQGTRLTVV.

The chain uses TRBV10-3 and TRBJ2-1, with D tentatively TRBD1 (6 bases). The CDR3 has 13 amino acids. Germline CDR1 and CDR2: ENHRY and SYGVKD. Trimming removed 3 bases from V and 8 bases from J, with 11 bases in between. CDR3 nucleotide sequence: TGTGCCATCAGTGATTACAGGACAGATGAGCAGTTCTTC. It yields the protein CAISDYRTDEQFF.

The chain joins TRBV7-9 to TRBJ2-7, with TRBD1 identical over 7 bases. The ends lost 6 bases at V and 2 bases at J; junction bases unmatched: 7. The germline gives CDR1 SEHNR, CDR2 FQNEAQ (reference sequence). This CDR3 contains 14 residues. CDR3 sequence reads: CASRTGQVPYEQYF. The CDR3 region has the DNA TGTGCCAGCAGAACCGGACAGGTCCCCTACGAGCAGTACTTC.

This sequence joins TRBV5-1 and TRBJ2-2, with 7 positions matching TRBD1. The CDR3 loop spans 17 amino acids. Germline lookup yields CDR1 SGHRS and CDR2 YFSETQ. The J segment lost 1 base and the V segment lost 4 bases, leaving 10 bases of the junction unmatched. The CDR3 spells CASSRTTGVGNTGELFF. The CDR3, as DNA: TGCGCCAGCAGCCGGACAACAGGGGTGGGGAACACCGGGGAGCTGTTTTTT.

The sample holds one count of this clone. V gene TRBV10-3 combines with J gene TRBJ1-3; D remains unclear. This CDR3 comprises 14 residues. V gave up 3 bases and J gave up 1 base, with 7 bases separating them. The germline CDR1 and CDR2 sequences are ENHRY and SYGVKD. CDR3 sequence (DNA): TGTGCCATCAGTGAAAGAGAATCTGGAAACACCATATATTTT. Its protein is CAISERESGNTIYF.

The rearrangement joins TRBV24-1 to TRBJ2-3; either TRBD1 or TRBD2 may fit D (5 bases each). V lost 3 bases and J 2 bases, leaving 11 bases between the germline ends. Germline V gene sequence: CDR1 KGHDR, CDR2 SFDVKD. The CDR3 is 15 residues long. The DNA of the CDR3 is TGTGCCACCAGTGATCCGGACGGGGCCACAGATACGCAGTATTTT. This sequence encodes CATSDPDGATDTQYF.

This rearrangement joins TRBV10-1 to TRBJ2-2; 10 positions agree with TRBD1. The CDR3 is 16 residues long. The ends lost 4 bases at V and 6 bases at J; junction bases unmatched: 8. From germline, CDR1 is WNHNN and CDR2 SYGVQD (reference sequence). The CDR3 reads CASSASGQGNPGELFF. The CDR3 DNA sequence: TGCGCCAGCAGTGCTTCGGGACAGGGGAATCCCGGGGAGCTGTTTTTT.

This chain uses TRBV28 with TRBJ2-1; possible D gene TRBD2, 6 bases. V shed 10 bases and J shed 1 base, with 11 bases lying between them. Per the germline V gene, CDR1 is MDHEN and CDR2 is SYDVKM. The CDR3 extends over 13 amino acids. In DNA form, the CDR3 reads TGTGCCACCGGGAGCGAGTCCTACAATGAGCAGTTCTTC. It yields the protein CATGSESYNEQFF.

This chain uses TRBV9 with TRBJ2-1; the D gene is possibly TRBD2 (5 bases). This CDR3 is built from 13 residues. Trimming pared 4 bases from V and 13 bases from J, leaving 18 bases between. The germline V gene has CDR1 SGDLS and CDR2 YYNGEE. This chain's CDR3 is CASSPWTEGPQFF. CDR3 DNA: TGTGCCAGCAGCCCGTGGACTGAAGGCCCTCAGTTCTTC.

V gene TRBV5-8 combines with J gene TRBJ1-4, with 8 bases identical to TRBD1. Germline CDR1 reads SGHTS; CDR2 reads YDEGEE. The ends lost 3 bases at V and 6 bases at J; junction bases unmatched: 10. The CDR3 contains 16 residues. The CDR3 loop reads CASSSFSDRGDEKLFF. DNA for the CDR3: TGTGCCAGCAGCTCGTTTTCAGACAGGGGAGATGAAAAACTGTTTTTT.